The TCR beta chain under discussion was sequenced for a study of identical twins. V was clipped by 5 bases and J by 5 bases; unmatched bases: 14. CDR1 is SGHAT and CDR2 is FQNNGV in the germline V gene. This CDR3 is built from 16 residues. The sample holds many counts of this clonotype. Its matching antigen is unknown. A universal primer site was created by template switching, with the cDNA bearing unique molecular identifiers. Via MiXCR, TCRdb re-called the 5' RACE reads, giving one row per CDR3 protein. The sample has fewer than 350,000 distinct CDR3 sequences, about 8.1% seen once. The study, taken as a whole, reports: Within twin pairs, the out-of-frame alpha sequences they shared showed excess low generation probability. Models predicted less out-of-frame TCR alpha sharing in monozygotic twins than was found.

A further study also used this sample, focusing on yellow fever vaccine responses in identical twins.

The sample was memory (CD45RO+) T cells sorted from blood. The V call is TRBV11-2, the J call TRBJ2-7, with 8 bases identical to TRBD1. The TCR comes from a woman aged 18-29 years in good health. CDR3 nucleotides: TGTGCCAGCAGCCCAATTAGGGCACAGGGGGGCAACGAGCAGTACTTC. Translating it yields CASSPIRAQGGNEQYF.